The T cell receptor beta chain under discussion was sequenced for a study of control samples from healthy donors and cancer patients. Germline lookup yields CDR1 MNHNY and CDR2 SVGAGI (reference sequence). With 6 bases clipped from V and 5 bases from J, the junction kept 3 bases outside the gene matches. The CDR3 spans 14 residues. Libraries were prepared by immunoSEQ multiplex PCR; TCRdb keeps only in-frame clonotypes and omits some of them. The sample records some 210,000 clones, about 90% being singletons. Sequencing was performed on blood. This TCR derives from a man aged 25-45 years in good health. V usage is TRBV6-6 and J usage is TRBJ2-1; 11 bases fit TRBD2. CDR3 coding DNA: TGTGCCAGCAGACGACTAGCGGGGAACAATGAGCAGTTCTTC. Protein: CASRRLAGNNEQFF.